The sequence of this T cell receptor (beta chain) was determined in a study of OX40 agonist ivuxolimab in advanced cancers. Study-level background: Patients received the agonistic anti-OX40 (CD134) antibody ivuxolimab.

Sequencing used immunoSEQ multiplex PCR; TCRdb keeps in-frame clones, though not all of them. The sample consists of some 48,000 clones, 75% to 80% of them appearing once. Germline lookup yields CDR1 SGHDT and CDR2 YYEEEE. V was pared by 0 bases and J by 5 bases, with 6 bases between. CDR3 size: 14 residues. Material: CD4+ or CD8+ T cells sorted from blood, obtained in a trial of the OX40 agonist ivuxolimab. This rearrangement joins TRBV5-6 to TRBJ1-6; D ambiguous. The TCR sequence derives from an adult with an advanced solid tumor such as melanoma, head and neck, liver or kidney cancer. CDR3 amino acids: CASSLGRNNSPLHF. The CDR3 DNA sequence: TGTGCCAGCAGCTTGGGGCGGAATAATTCACCCCTCCACTTT.